This is a list of T cell receptor beta chains from one sample in a study of metastatic and nonmetastatic thyroid tumors. With MiXCR, TCRdb reprocessed the PCR reads. The data contain about 33,000 clones, 15% to 20% of them singletons. Sequencing input: blood. The receptors were sampled from a male donor with papillary thyroid cancer or a benign thyroid nodule (not recorded which). Some clones in this sample may be carry-over from other donors' samples. Each CDR3 is given with its conserved first and last residue. A D gene is named only where the DNA matches it firmly. Expanded clones get a size class; other rows say once, few or many, or leave the size out.

cdr3_aa,cdr3_nt,j_call,v_call,clone_size,d_call
CASSEWWRGNQTQHF,TGTGCCAGCAGTGAATGGTGGCGTGGCAATCAGACCCAGCATTTT,TRBJ1-5,TRBV2,few,NA
CASSQDRPATYEQYF,TGCGCCAGCAGCCAAGATAGGCCGGCGACCTACGAGCAGTACTTC,TRBJ2-7,TRBV4-3,many,NA
CASSSRTGIGTGELFF,TGTGCCAGCAGCTCTAGGACAGGTATCGGCACCGGGGAGCTGTTTTTT,TRBJ2-2,TRBV7-6,many,TRBD1
CASSLTAAGEEQFF,TGTGCCAGCAGTTTAACTGCCGCGGGAGAGGAGCAGTTCTTC,TRBJ2-1,TRBV28,many,TRBD2
CAWTTGNQPQHF,TGTGCCTGGACCACTGGCAATCAGCCCCAGCATTTT,TRBJ1-5,TRBV30,NA,NA
CASSLRDRRYSNQPQHF,TGTGCCAGTAGTCTAAGGGACAGGCGCTATAGCAATCAGCCCCAGCATTTT,TRBJ1-5,TRBV19,NA,TRBD1
CASSPSGGTGELFF,TGTGCCAGCAGTCCCAGCGGGGGCACCGGGGAGCTGTTTTTT,TRBJ2-2,TRBV27,NA,TRBD2
CASTPGLDHTGELFF,TGTGCCAGCACCCCAGGACTAGACCACACCGGGGAGCTGTTTTTT,TRBJ2-2,TRBV2,NA,TRBD2
CASSIYSRGGMNTEAFF,TGTGCCAGTAGTATCTACTCACGGGGGGGCATGAACACTGAAGCTTTCTTT,TRBJ1-1,TRBV19,many,NA
CASSLDVLAGGNTGELFF,TGCGCCAGCAGCTTGGACGTCCTAGCGGGAGGAAACACCGGGGAGCTGTTTTTT,TRBJ2-2,TRBV5-1,many,TRBD2
CASSGQGGGPGELFF,TGTGCCAGCAGTGGCCAGGGGGGAGGACCCGGGGAGCTGTTTTTT,TRBJ2-2,TRBV6-1,NA,NA
CASIDMRAGEQFF,TGTGCCAGCATTGATATGAGAGCGGGGGAGCAGTTCTTC,TRBJ2-1,TRBV6-4,NA,TRBD2
CSASLLAGGRTDTQYF,TGCAGTGCTTCTCTCTTAGCGGGAGGGCGCACAGATACGCAGTATTTT,TRBJ2-3,TRBV20-1,many,TRBD2
CASRNLCNQPQHF,TGTGCCAGCAGGAATTTATGCAATCAGCCCCAGCATTTT,TRBJ1-5,TRBV6-1,few,NA
CASSIRGTGELFF,TGTGCCAGTAGCATAAGGGGGACCGGGGAGCTGTTTTTT,TRBJ2-2,TRBV19,few,NA
CASSLERLAGGPGTDTQYF,TGTGCCAGCAGCTTAGAGCGACTAGCGGGAGGGCCTGGAACAGATACGCAGTATTTT,TRBJ2-3,TRBV11-3,many,TRBD2
CASSYKGGVSNEQYF,TGTGCCAGCAGTTACAAAGGGGGAGTGAGTAACGAGCAGTACTTC,TRBJ2-7,TRBV6-2/TRBV6-3,few,NA
CASNSGQRGYGYTF,TGTGCCAGCAACTCAGGACAGAGAGGTTATGGCTACACCTTC,TRBJ1-2,TRBV9,many,NA
CASCYGGSYPYTF,TGTGCCAGCTGTTATGGGGGTTCCTATCCCTACACCTTC,TRBJ1-2,TRBV6-9,NA,NA
CASSPSVTGGFEKLFF,TGTGCCAGCTCACCTAGTGTGACAGGGGGCTTTGAAAAACTGTTTTTT,TRBJ1-4,TRBV18,many,TRBD1
CASSQGGVAGDSGANVLTF,TGCGCCAGCAGCCAAGGGGGGGTAGCGGGGGACTCTGGGGCCAACGTCCTGACTTTC,TRBJ2-6,TRBV4-1,many,TRBD2
CAGTDPANEKLFF,TGTGCCGGAACCGATCCAGCGAATGAAAAACTGTTTTTT,TRBJ1-4,TRBV6-5,NA,NA
CASTFSSGSNSPLHF,TGTGCCAGCACCTTTTCCTCAGGGAGTAATTCACCCCTCCACTTT,TRBJ1-6,TRBV6-1,medium-sized,NA
CASSLSGRGAFF,TGTGCCAGCAGTTTAAGTGGTAGGGGAGCTTTCTTT,TRBJ1-1,TRBV28,many,NA
CRGNSGSELETQYF,TGCAGAGGGAATAGCGGGAGTGAGTTGGAGACCCAGTACTTC,TRBJ2-5,TRBV20-1,many,TRBD2
CASSGLRDRPYGYTF,TGTGCCAGCAGTGGCCTCCGAGACCGTCCCTATGGCTACACCTTC,TRBJ1-2,TRBV28,few,NA
CASRWDSFAYGYTF,TGTGCCAGCCGGTGGGACAGCTTCGCTTATGGCTACACCTTC,TRBJ1-2,TRBV6-1,NA,TRBD1
CASSYSPDSGNTIYF,TGTGCCAGCAGTTACTCGCCAGACTCTGGAAACACCATATATTTT,TRBJ1-3,TRBV6-5,many,NA
CATSRDPLGGSEQFF,TGTGCCACCAGCAGAGATCCCCTAGGGGGGTCTGAGCAGTTCTTC,TRBJ2-1,TRBV15,NA,NA
CASSGTSVEQYF,TGTGCCAGTTCCGGGACTAGCGTCGAGCAGTACTTC,TRBJ2-7,TRBV2,many,TRBD2
CASSLQWEADTQYF,TGTGCCAGCAGCTTGCAGTGGGAGGCAGATACGCAGTATTTT,TRBJ2-3,TRBV7-9,few,NA
CASRGTGVSYEQYF,TGTGCCAGTAGGGGGACAGGGGTTTCCTACGAGCAGTACTTC,TRBJ2-7,TRBV19,many,TRBD1
CASSPQGRTVNTEAFF,TGTGCCAGCAGCCCACAGGGCAGGACAGTGAACACTGAAGCTTTCTTT,TRBJ1-1,TRBV11-2,many,NA
CAWSGDLWGGGTEAFF,TGTGCCTGGAGTGGTGATTTGTGGGGGGGAGGGACTGAAGCTTTCTTT,TRBJ1-1,TRBV30,many,NA
CASSLGTVEQYF,TGTGCCAGCAGCTTAGGGACAGTCGAGCAGTACTTC,TRBJ2-7,TRBV7-9,many,NA
CASTDMTGGDEKLFF,TGTGCCAGCACCGACATGACAGGGGGTGACGAAAAACTGTTTTTT,TRBJ1-4,TRBV6-1,many,TRBD1
CASNPDRSDSPLHF,TGTGCCAGCAACCCGGACAGGTCGGATTCACCCCTCCACTTT,TRBJ1-6,TRBV6-1,NA,TRBD1
CASSLDRARVYTF,TGTGCCAGCAGTTTGGACAGGGCAAGAGTCTACACCTTC,TRBJ1-2,TRBV28,NA,TRBD1
CASSYVGQGVAGYTF,TGTGCCAGCAGTTACGTAGGACAGGGGGTAGCTGGCTACACCTTC,TRBJ1-2,TRBV6-2/TRBV6-3,NA,TRBD1
CASSRGYTGELFF,TGTGCCAGCAGCCGGGGGTACACCGGGGAGCTGTTTTTT,TRBJ2-2,TRBV6-1,NA,NA
CASSSNTGTGGSEQYF,TGTGCCAGCAGCTCCAATACCGGGACAGGGGGCTCCGAGCAGTACTTC,TRBJ2-7,TRBV27,few,TRBD1
CASQSGARAGELFF,TGCGCCAGCCAAAGCGGGGCACGCGCCGGGGAGCTGTTTTTT,TRBJ2-2,TRBV10-1,medium-sized,TRBD2
CASSEAPGEVEKLFF,TGTGCCAGCAGTGAAGCTCCGGGTGAAGTTGAAAAACTGTTTTTT,TRBJ1-4,TRBV2,few,NA
CASSSAGDTEAFF,TGTGCCAGCAGTTCCGCCGGGGACACTGAAGCTTTCTTT,TRBJ1-1,TRBV28,many,NA
CASSEALQGNSPLHF,TGTGCCAGCAGTGAAGCGTTACAGGGGAATTCACCCCTCCACTTT,TRBJ1-6,TRBV2,many,TRBD1
CASSHELNQPQHF,TGCGCCAGCAGCCACGAGCTCAATCAGCCCCAGCATTTT,TRBJ1-5,TRBV4-3,many,NA
CASSPGGGVSLETQYF,TGTGCCAGCAGCCCGGGGGGAGGGGTCTCCTTGGAGACCCAGTACTTC,TRBJ2-5,TRBV11-1,many,TRBD2
CASARQTYEKYF,TGTGCCAGCGCCCGACAGACCTACGAGAAGTACTTC,TRBJ2-7,TRBV12-3/TRBV12-4,NA,NA
CASSRSGGAVSIYGYTF,TGTGCCAGCAGCCGGTCGGGGGGGGCAGTAAGCATCTATGGCTACACCTTC,TRBJ1-2,TRBV5-6,many,NA